Below are 2 T cell receptor beta chains sequenced from a single sample in a study of blood T cell repertoires in COVID-19. Assay: immunoSEQ multiplex PCR; the TCRdb copy retains only in-frame clones and omits some. This sample has 150,000 to 200,000 clones, with about nine tenths found just once. The sample was PBMCs or T cells enriched from blood (not recorded which). These receptors all come from a young woman who had recovered from COVID-19.

The chain links TRBV7-9 to TRBJ2-1, with 7 positions matching TRBD2. This CDR3 is 14 amino acids long. Trimming took 2 bases from V and 9 from J; bases not matched to a gene: 7. The germline gives CDR1 SEHNR, CDR2 FQNEAQ (reference sequence). The CDR3 is CASSLSLAEVEQFF. The DNA for the CDR3 is TGTGCCAGCAGCTTAAGTCTAGCGGAGGTTGAGCAGTTCTTC.

Only one count was recorded for this clone. This chain uses TRBV28 with TRBJ1-1; 9 bases are a match to TRBD1. With 6 bases clipped from V and 8 bases from J, the junction kept 4 bases outside the gene matches. The CDR3 is 12 amino acids. The germline CDR1 and CDR2 sequences are MDHEN and SYDVKM. The CDR3 is CASRQGAREAFF. CDR3 DNA sequence: TGTGCCAGCAGACAGGGGGCTCGCGAAGCTTTCTTT.